These 27 T cell receptor beta chains share one sample of origin, sequenced in a study of shared clonotypes between healthy human individuals. Some clones are missing from TCRdb's copy, which holds only in-frame ones; the method was immunoSEQ multiplex PCR. The data contain about half a million clones, approximately 82% of them singletons. Sequences were obtained from PBMCs. These receptors all come from a woman aged 40 to 55 in good health. Some clones in this sample may be carry-over from other donors' samples.

The chain carries TRBV19 and TRBJ2-5; TRBD2 matches 8 bases. The V gene end was trimmed by 8 bases and the J gene end by 5 bases; junction bases not matched to a gene: 13. Germline-derived CDR1 and CDR2 are LNHDA and SQIVND (reference sequence). This CDR3 region has 15 residues. The CDR3 here is CASGTLAGRGETQYF. The CDR3 nucleotides read TGTGCCAGTGGGACCTTAGCGGGAAGGGGTGAGACCCAGTACTTC.

The chain is built from TRBV28 and TRBJ2-7; possible D gene TRBD2, 5 bases. The CDR3 is 13 residues long. Trimming stripped 1 base from V and 4 bases from J, with 8 bases between. From germline, CDR1 is MDHEN and CDR2 SYDVKM. CDR3 residues: CASSLLRGYEQYF. CDR3 DNA sequence: TGTGCCAGCAGTTTATTGCGCGGGTACGAGCAGTACTTC.

The rearrangement uses TRBV28 and TRBJ2-5; TRBD1 matches at 10 bases. The J call may not be correct, given that the DNA end is closer to TRBJ2-7. This CDR3 comprises 16 residues. Germline V gene data show CDR1 as MDHEN and CDR2 as SYDVKM. The CDR3 loop is CASSGRDRGFVYEQYF. The CDR3 DNA is TGTGCCAGCAGCGGTCGGGACAGGGGTTTTGTCTACGAGCAGTACTTC.

V is TRBV7-8 and J is TRBJ2-3, with a possible D match to TRBD2 (6 bases). Germline CDR1 is SGHVS and CDR2 is FQNEAQ. The V end lost 5 bases, the J end lost 2 bases, and 17 bases lay between the germline ends. The CDR3 spans 16 residues. The CDR3 DNA follows: TGTGCCAGCAGCACTGGAGGGCCGGGGTACACAGATACGCAGTATTTT. This translates into CASSTGGPGYTDTQYF.

The chain employs TRBV6-6 and TRBJ1-5; D may be TRBD1 (5 bases). CDR1 is MNHNY and CDR2 is SVGAGI in the germline V gene (reference sequence). V lost 6 bases and J lost 6, with 9 bases in between. The CDR3 spans 12 residues. Written as DNA, the CDR3 is TGTGCCAGCAGCGACAGCGGTCAGCCCCAGCATTTT. Translated: CASSDSGQPQHF.

The V and J genes are TRBV10-1 and TRBJ2-7, with TRBD1 as a possible D gene (6 bases). Germline assignment: CDR1 WNHNN and CDR2 SYGVQD (reference sequence). V was trimmed by 8 bases and J by 0 bases, leaving 14 bases between them. The CDR3 has 14 residues. The CDR3 reads CASPEGQNSYEQYF. For the CDR3, the DNA is TGCGCCAGCCCTGAGGGACAAAACTCCTACGAGCAGTACTTC.

This rearrangement joins TRBV11-1 to TRBJ2-5; D ambiguous. The CDR3 covers 15 residues. The germline V gene encodes CDR1 SGHAT and CDR2 FQDESV (reference sequence). V lost 4 bases and J lost 7, with 19 bases in between. CDR3 loop: CASSYNPDGEGTQYF. In nucleotides, the CDR3 is TGTGCCAGCAGCTACAACCCGGACGGAGAAGGGACCCAGTACTTC.

This chain links TRBV6-6 with TRBJ1-1, with 7 bases lining up with TRBD1. This CDR3 spans 14 amino acids. Trimming cost V 7 bases and J 4 bases; bases outside gene matches: 9. Per germline, CDR1 MNHNY and CDR2 SVGAGI (reference sequence). Written as DNA, the CDR3 is TGTGCCAGCACCTCCCGGGCAGGGGGCACTGAAGCTTTCTTT. Translated: CASTSRAGGTEAFF.

In the case of this clone: At the DNA level, this CDR3 is encoded by other sequences in the same sample as well. This chain connects TRBV6-6 to TRBJ2-1; D uncertain. CDR1 MNHNY and CDR2 SVGAGI come from the germline V gene (reference sequence). The CDR3 extends over 11 amino acids. Between the trimmed V and J ends, which lost 8 bases and 8 bases, there was a span of 10 bases. This CDR3 is CASSPRDEQFF. The CDR3 DNA sequence: TGTGCCAGCTCCCCTCGGGATGAGCAGTTCTTC.

The rearrangement uses TRBV9 and TRBJ1-2, with D unresolved. The germline V gene encodes CDR1 SGDLS and CDR2 YYNGEE. This CDR3 is built from 15 residues. The V gene lost 2 bases and the J gene lost 7 bases, with 18 bases spanning the gap. CDR3: CASSVKGSSQVGYTF. The CDR3 DNA reads TGTGCCAGCAGCGTCAAAGGTTCGAGCCAAGTTGGCTACACCTTC.

The chain combines TRBV7-2 with TRBJ2-1; a weak D match, TRBD2 (5 bases). The CDR3 extends over 16 amino acids. Germline V gene data show CDR1 as SGHTA and CDR2 as FQGNSA. V gave up 2 bases and J gave up 6 bases, with 17 bases separating them. CDR3 DNA sequence: TGTGCCAGCAGCTTACGCCCCGGGAATCCCCCCAATGAGCAGTTCTTC. Encoded protein: CASSLRPGNPPNEQFF.

The rearrangement links TRBV27 to TRBJ2-7, with D possibly TRBD1 on 6 matching bases. There are 14 residues in the CDR3. Germline V lookup: CDR1 MNHEY, CDR2 SMNVEV (reference sequence). V lost 6 bases and J 2 bases, leaving 14 bases between the germline ends. The CDR3 is CASRTRDNTYEQYF. In DNA form, the CDR3 reads TGTGCCAGCAGGACCCGGGACAATACCTACGAGCAGTACTTC.

The chain joins TRBV5-1 to TRBJ1-2; D uncertain. CDR1 and CDR2 (germline): SGHRS, YFSETQ. This CDR3 is built from 15 residues. V dropped 0 bases and J dropped 5 bases, with 14 bases sitting between them. The DNA of the CDR3 is TGCGCCAGCAGCTTGGCTGCGGAGGGCGGTTATGGCTACACCTTC. This sequence encodes CASSLAAEGGYGYTF. Combining the CDR3 with reference TRBV5-1 and TRBJ1-2 gives the whole variable domain KAGVTQTPRYLIKTRGQQVTLSCSPISGHRSVSWYQQTPGQGLQFLFEYFSETQRNKGNFPGRFSGRQFSNSRSEMNVSTLELGDSALYLCASSLAAEGGYGYTFGSGTRLTVV.

The J gene is TRBJ2-4, the V gene TRBV27; the match to TRBD2 covers 13 bases. V trimming: 5 bases; J trimming: 7 bases; junction bases outside the gene matches: 5. The germline V gene encodes CDR1 MNHEY and CDR2 SMNVEV (reference sequence). The CDR3 loop spans 15 amino acids. This CDR3 reads CASSRTSGSANIQYF. CDR3 DNA sequence: TGTGCCAGCAGTCGGACTAGCGGGAGTGCCAACATTCAGTACTTC.

The CDR3 DNA reads as TGTGCCAGTACCCATGGGTACGGGAGCTATGAGCAGTTCTTC. This encodes CASTHGYGSYEQFF. The J gene is TRBJ2-1, the V gene TRBV19, with TRBD2 as a possible D gene (6 bases). Per the germline V gene, CDR1 is LNHDA and CDR2 is SQIVND (reference sequence). Trimming shortened V by 7 bases and J by 8 bases, and 18 bases separated the two germline ends. This CDR3 comprises 14 residues.

With regard to this clone: The identical CDR3 is also encoded by other nucleotide sequences in the sample. The V gene is TRBV5-1, the J gene TRBJ2-7, with D unclear. In germline, CDR1 is SGHRS, CDR2 YFSETQ. There are 15 residues in the CDR3. V dropped 3 bases and J dropped 0 bases, with 13 bases sitting between them. The CDR3 is CASSSDGRSSYEQYF. Written as DNA, the CDR3 is TGCGCCAGCAGCTCAGACGGAAGGAGCTCCTACGAGCAGTACTTC.

This chain links TRBV30 with TRBJ1-6; 8 bases are shared with TRBD1. CDR1 GTSNPN and CDR2 SVGIG come from the germline V gene (reference sequence). The J segment lost 6 bases and the V segment lost 2 bases, leaving 6 bases of the junction unmatched. The CDR3 is 15 amino acids. CDR3: CAWSPGTGINSPLHF. Written as DNA, the CDR3 is TGTGCCTGGAGTCCCGGGACAGGAATTAATTCACCCCTCCACTTT.

In its sample, this clone was seen a few times. Other DNA sequences of this sample code for an identical CDR3. The chain recombines TRBV30 with TRBJ1-1; TRBD1 agrees at 7 bases. The germline V gene has CDR1 GTSNPN and CDR2 SVGIG (reference sequence). The CDR3 totals 15 residues. V lost 4 bases, J lost 2 bases, and 10 bases stayed unmatched. CDR3 nucleotide sequence: TGTGCCTGGATGGGGGTAGGGACAGAAAACACTGAAGCTTTCTTT. It translates to CAWMGVGTENTEAFF.

The J gene is TRBJ2-3, the V gene TRBV19; D gene uncertain. Germline V gene sequence: CDR1 LNHDA, CDR2 SQIVND (reference sequence). The CDR3 extends over 14 amino acids. Trimming left V 4 bases short and J 2 bases short, with 10 bases between. The CDR3 loop reads CASSREVHTDTQYF. The CDR3 coding sequence is TGTGCCAGTAGTAGAGAGGTCCACACAGATACGCAGTATTTT.

This clone showed up just a few times. The V gene is TRBV4-3, the J gene TRBJ2-5; perhaps TRBD2 as D (6 bases). Germline V lookup: CDR1 LGHNA, CDR2 YSLEER. This CDR3 contains 16 residues. The V end lost 1 base, the J end lost 2 bases, and 14 bases lay between the germline ends. This CDR3 reads CASSQVRGSGQETQYF. The CDR3 coding sequence is TGCGCCAGCAGCCAAGTTCGAGGTAGCGGTCAAGAGACCCAGTACTTC.

The sample holds one count of this clone. V and J are TRBV14 and TRBJ2-2; TRBD1 agrees at 7 bases. Germline V gene data show CDR1 as SGHDN and CDR2 as FVKESK. This CDR3 contains 15 residues. Losses at the gene ends were 2 bases for V and 5 bases for J; bases not matched to a gene: 5. The DNA of the CDR3 is TGTGCCAGCAGCCAACGGACAGGACCGACCGGGGAGCTGTTTTTT. This translates into CASSQRTGPTGELFF.

CDR3 loop: CASSLVSVGAGYTF. CDR3 in DNA: TGTGCCAGCAGCTTGGTCTCGGTAGGGGCTGGCTACACCTTC. The chain employs TRBV5-6 and TRBJ1-2; tentative D call: TRBD1 (5 bases). The V gene's germline CDR1 is SGHDT and CDR2 YYEEEE. The ends were cut back, 0 bases at V and 7 bases at J, with 13 bases in the middle. This CDR3 has 14 amino acids.

V is TRBV11-2 and J is TRBJ2-5; no definite D call. This CDR3 comprises 14 residues. The V end was cut by 1 base, the J end by 1 base, with 7 bases between. Per germline, CDR1 SGHAT and CDR2 FQNNGV. The CDR3 loop is CASSLGRAQETQYF. DNA for the CDR3: TGTGCCAGCAGCTTAGGTCGGGCCCAAGAGACCCAGTACTTC.

This rearrangement joins TRBV7-9 to TRBJ2-7; 10 bases fit TRBD2. Germline CDR1 reads SEHNR; CDR2 reads FQNEAQ (reference sequence). The J segment lost 6 bases and the V segment lost 4 bases, leaving 9 bases of the junction unmatched. The CDR3 sequence is 15 residues long. The CDR3 spells CASSSRLAGAVEQYF. DNA of the CDR3: TGTGCCAGCAGCTCACGGCTAGCGGGAGCTGTCGAGCAGTACTTC. Full variable domain (outside the CDR3, taken from reference TRBV7-9 and TRBJ2-7): DTGVSQNPRHKITKRGQNVTFRCDPISEHNRLYWYRQTLGQGPEFLTYFQNEAQLEKSRLLSDRFSAERPKGSFSTLEIQRTEQGDSAMYLCASSSRLAGAVEQYFGPGTRLTVT.

The V gene is TRBV5-6, the J gene TRBJ1-4; D remains ambiguous. The CDR3 covers 12 residues. The ends were cut back, 4 bases at V and 13 bases at J, with 14 bases in the middle. Germline V gene sequence: CDR1 SGHDT, CDR2 YYEEEE. For the CDR3, the DNA is TGTGCCAGCAGCCAAAACGAAATGGGACTGTTTTTT. It encodes CASSQNEMGLFF.

Here the CDR3 DNA reads TGTGCCGACCGAGGCCCAGCCGCCAAAAACATTCAGTACTTC. Residues: CADRGPAAKNIQYF. The V gene is TRBV25-1, the J gene TRBJ2-4; D is unresolved. The germline V gene encodes CDR1 MGHDK and CDR2 SYGVNS. Trimming stripped 11 bases from V and 1 base from J, with 15 bases between. This CDR3 region has 14 residues.

The rearrangement uses TRBV4-2 and TRBJ2-1; 10 nucleotides agree with TRBD2. The V segment lost 3 bases and the J segment 4 bases; nucleotides outside the gene matches: 6. This CDR3 spans 16 amino acids. Germline CDR1 and CDR2: LGHNA and YNFKEQ. The CDR3 reads CASSQQLAGIYNEQFF. The CDR3 coding sequence is TGTGCCAGCAGCCAGCAACTAGCGGGAATATACAATGAGCAGTTCTTC.